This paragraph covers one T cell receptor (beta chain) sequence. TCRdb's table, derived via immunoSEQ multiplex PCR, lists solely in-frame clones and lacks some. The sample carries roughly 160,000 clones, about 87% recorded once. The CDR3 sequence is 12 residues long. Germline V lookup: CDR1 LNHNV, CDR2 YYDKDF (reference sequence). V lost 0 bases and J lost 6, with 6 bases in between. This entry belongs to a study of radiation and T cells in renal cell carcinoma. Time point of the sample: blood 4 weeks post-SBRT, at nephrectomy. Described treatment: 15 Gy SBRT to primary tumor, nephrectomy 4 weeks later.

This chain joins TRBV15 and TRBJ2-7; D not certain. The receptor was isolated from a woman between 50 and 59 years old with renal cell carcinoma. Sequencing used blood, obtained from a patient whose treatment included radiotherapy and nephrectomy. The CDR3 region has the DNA TGTGCCACCAGCAGAGATACGGTCGAGCAGTACTTC. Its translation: CATSRDTVEQYF.